This T cell receptor beta chain derives from a study of T cells in women clearing cervical HPV infection. Details on this clone: The sequenced fragment ends 3 residues before the CDR3 boundary, so the rest is inferred from the germline J gene.

TCRdb keeps only in-frame clones here, not all; method: immunoSEQ multiplex PCR. The ten top clones account for about 10%, within a sample of more than 15,000 clones. Trimming took 4 bases from V and 3 from J, leaving 12 bases between them. Germline assignment: CDR1 LNHDA and CDR2 SQIVND (reference sequence). CDR3 length: 14 residues. The gene calls are TRBV19 and TRBJ1-2; TRBD1 is a possible D gene (6 bases). The clonotype originates from a woman aged 18 to 75 with a cervical HPV16 infection that either progressed to CIN3+ or cleared (not recorded which). The specimen sequenced was blood buffy coat. CDR3 DNA, as far as it was read: TGTGCCAGTAGTAAGACAGGTATTGACTATGGC. Protein: CASSKTGIDYG. The full CDR3 reads CASSKTGIDYGYTF.